The 11 T cell receptor beta chains below come from one sample, sequenced in a study of T-cell memory formation after mild COVID-19. Using its own MiXCR run on the 5' RACE reads, TCRdb lists one record per CDR3 protein. The sample consists of about 100,000 distinct CDR3 sequences, under 15% of them appearing once. Sequenced: PBMCs or a T cell subset sorted from them (not recorded which). The receptors here all came from a man aged 18 to 30 who had mild COVID-19 (a few samples of this study predate the infection). Cell type and time point are not known.

This clonotype was picked up many times. This chain joins TRBV6-5 and TRBJ2-1; D is perhaps TRBD2 (5 bases). V lost 10 bases and J lost 5, with 15 bases in between. Germline V gives CDR1 MNHEY, CDR2 SVGAGI. This CDR3 has 13 residues. This CDR3 reads CATLATRNNEQFF. The CDR3 DNA follows: TGTGCCACCCTAGCTACTCGTAACAATGAGCAGTTCTTC.

CDR3 coding DNA: TGCGCCAGCAGCTTGTTGGCGGAAGCTAACACCGGGGAGCTGTTTTTT. Its translation is CASSLLAEANTGELFF. V gene TRBV5-1 combines with J gene TRBJ2-2; D not certain. The CDR3 totals 16 residues. The ends were cut back, 1 base at V and 2 bases at J, with 12 bases in the middle. Germline CDR1 SGHRS, CDR2 YFSETQ. Drawing the rest from reference TRBV5-1 and TRBJ2-2, the complete variable domain is KAGVTQTPRYLIKTRGQQVTLSCSPISGHRSVSWYQQTPGQGLQFLFEYFSETQRNKGNFPGRFSGRQFSNSRSEMNVSTLELGDSALYLCASSLLAEANTGELFFGEGSRLTVL.

The genes are TRBV12-3 or TRBV12-4 and TRBJ2-5; 9 nucleotides align to TRBD1. V dropped 3 bases and J dropped 5; count of bases not matched to a gene: 7. The CDR3 runs 15 residues. The CDR3 here is CASSFAGQGRETQYF. Written as DNA, the CDR3 is TGTGCCAGCAGTTTTGCGGGACAGGGCCGGGAGACCCAGTACTTC.

J is TRBJ2-4 and V is TRBV4-3, with 9 bases that match TRBD2. V shed 1 base and J 6 bases; nucleotides not matched to a gene: 7. The CDR3 is made up of 16 amino acids. CDR1 and CDR2 (germline): LGHNA, YSLEER. The CDR3 region is CASSQVARRGGNIQYF. CDR3 bases: TGCGCCAGCAGCCAAGTTGCTCGGCGGGGGGGAAACATTCAGTACTTC.

The J gene is TRBJ1-1, the V gene TRBV3-1; D is perhaps TRBD1 (6 bases). V shed 1 base and J shed 0 bases, with 12 bases lying between them. The CDR3 extends over 16 amino acids. The germline V gene encodes CDR1 LGHDT and CDR2 YNNKEL (reference sequence). The CDR3 region has the DNA TGTGCCAGCAGCCAAGTCGCAGGGGCGGTGAACACTGAAGCTTTCTTT. Protein: CASSQVAGAVNTEAFF.

This clonotype has more than one count but fewer than ten. This sequence joins TRBV11-2 and TRBJ2-5; 10 bases are shared with TRBD2. CDR3 length equals 15 residues. In germline, CDR1 is SGHAT, CDR2 FQNNGV. V was pared by 4 bases and J by 5 bases, with 7 bases of the junction left unmatched. The CDR3 region has the DNA TGTGCCAGCAGCTCTCTAGCGGGGGTTGCGGAGACCCAGTACTTC. Translating gives CASSSLAGVAETQYF. The complete variable domain, with remaining parts taken from reference TRBV11-2 and TRBJ2-5, reads EAGVAQSPRYKIIEKRQSVAFWCNPISGHATLYWYQQILGQGPKLLIQFQNNGVVDDSQLPKDRFSAERLKGVDSTLKIQPAKLEDSAVYLCASSSLAGVAETQYFGPGTRLLVL.

This clonotype was seen ten or more times. The chain recombines TRBV5-1 with TRBJ2-2; 8 bases are shared with TRBD1. CDR3 length equals 16 residues. J gave up 2 bases and V 7 bases, and 10 bases lay outside the gene matches. CDR1 and CDR2 (germline): SGHRS, YFSETQ. This CDR3 is CASGTSGTGNTGELFF. In DNA, the CDR3 is TGCGCCAGCGGTACCTCCGGGACAGGTAACACCGGGGAGCTGTTTTTT.

The chain carries TRBV11-2 and TRBJ2-3, with no clear D. The CDR3 covers 14 residues. The V and J ends lost 1 base and 3 bases respectively, with 8 bases between them. Germline V gene data show CDR1 as SGHAT and CDR2 as FQNNGV. DNA for the CDR3: TGTGCCAGCAGCTTAGCCGATGGAACAGATACGCAGTATTTT. Translation gives CASSLADGTDTQYF.

This clonotype appeared a few times. Germline is not matched at one junction end, which may reflect a read error. The chain links TRBV15 to TRBJ2-1, with TRBD1 identical over 7 bases. The germline CDR1 and CDR2 sequences are LNHNV and YYDKDF (reference sequence). This CDR3 contains 16 residues. CDR3 amino acids: CATSREPGHGAGGVIF. The CDR3 coding sequence is TGTGCCACCAGCAGAGAACCGGGACATGGGGCAGGGGGAGTGATCTTC. Full variable domain (missing parts from reference TRBV15 and TRBJ2-1): DAMVIQNPRYQVTQFGKPVTLSCSQTLNHNVMYWYQQKSSQAPKLLFHYYDKDFNNEADTPDNFQSRRPNTSFCFLDIRSPGLGDTAMYLCATSREPGHGAGGVIFGPGTRLTVL.

This clonotype was observed a handful of times. The J gene is TRBJ1-1, the V gene TRBV12-3 or TRBV12-4; D is unclear. The CDR3 runs 15 residues. Trimming took off 0 bases at V and 4 bases at J, with 12 bases between the two ends. The chain's CDR3 is CASSLAAGAVTEAFF. CDR3 DNA: TGTGCCAGCAGTTTAGCCGCGGGCGCCGTCACTGAAGCTTTCTTT.

This clonotype has just a few counts. The chain joins TRBV4-1 to TRBJ2-1; D is unclear. This CDR3 is 12 amino acids long. V was pared by 2 bases and J by 6 bases, with 5 bases between. The germline CDR1 and CDR2 sequences are MGHRA and YSYEKL. The CDR3 protein is CASSQPLNEQFF. In nucleotides, the CDR3 is TGCGCCAGCAGCCAACCCCTCAATGAGCAGTTCTTC.